Following are 17 T cell receptor beta chains from one sample sequenced in a study of blood T cells in healthy people across ages. Alongside a J-beta primer mix, a sample-barcoded 5' primer served in a second PCR lasting about 7 to 11 cycles. TCRdb re-called the 5' RACE reads with MiXCR, one entry per CDR3 protein. The sample contains 1 million or so distinct CDR3 sequences, under 55% of which appear only once. Sequencing used blood. The receptors shown here come from a woman aged 60-70 years in good health.

This clonotype occurred a few times. This chain connects TRBV29-1 to TRBJ2-5; TRBD2 might be the D (7 bases). The assigned J gene may be wrong: the sequence end matches TRBJ2-7 better. The CDR3 has 13 residues. Looked up from germline, CDR1 is SQVTM and CDR2 is ANQGSEA. The CDR3 DNA reads as TGCAGCGTTGAAAAAGGGGGGGATTACGAGCAGTACTTC. Protein sequence: CSVEKGGDYEQYF.

Regarding this clonotype: Since no conserved phenylalanine or tryptophan closes the CDR3, a read error is the likely cause. This sequence joins TRBV10-3 and TRBJ2-1; 7 bases are shared with TRBD2. The CDR3 extends over 12 amino acids. Germline V CDR1 and CDR2: ENHRY, SYGVKD. The V gene end was trimmed by 11 bases and the J gene end by 5 bases; junction bases not matched to a gene: 6. The CDR3 coding sequence is TGTGCCGTCCCCGGGACTAACAATGAGCAGTTCTAC. Translation gives CAVPGTNNEQFY.

The chain uses TRBV7-9 and TRBJ2-1; D is possibly TRBD2 (5 bases). This CDR3 spans 14 amino acids. In germline, CDR1 is SEHNR, CDR2 FQNEAQ (reference sequence). The V gene lost 4 bases and the J gene lost 2 bases, with 9 bases spanning the gap. This chain's CDR3 is CASSSRRAYNEQFF. The CDR3 DNA reads TGTGCCAGCAGCTCCCGGCGGGCCTACAATGAGCAGTTCTTC.

The chain carries TRBV4-2 and TRBJ1-5; a possible D gene is TRBD1 (5 bases). The CDR3 has 14 amino acids. V lost 0 bases and J lost 5, with 8 bases in between. Germline V lookup: CDR1 LGHNA, CDR2 YNFKEQ. CDR3: CASSQDRGDQPQHF. The CDR3 DNA sequence: TGTGCCAGCAGCCAAGATAGAGGGGATCAGCCCCAGCATTTT.

This clonotype has just a few counts. CDR3 in DNA: TGTGCCAGCAGCCCAGAAGGGCTGGTCCGGACCCAGTACTTC. Residues: CASSPEGLVRTQYF. This chain connects TRBV12-3 or TRBV12-4 to TRBJ2-5; D is unclear. Trimming left V 6 bases short and J 7 bases short, with 18 bases between. This CDR3 spans 14 amino acids.

This chain joins TRBV9 and TRBJ1-3; D gene unclear. This CDR3 spans 15 amino acids. The germline V gene encodes CDR1 SGDLS and CDR2 YYNGEE. Trimming stripped 3 bases from V and 0 bases from J, with 10 bases between. CDR3 loop: CASSAGPVSGNTIYF. In DNA form, the CDR3 reads TGTGCCAGCAGCGCCGGGCCAGTCTCTGGAAACACCATATATTTT.

Points on this clonotype: A read error may account for a junction end that differs from germline. The CDR3 nucleotides read TGTGCCTGCAGTTTTCTGCAGTCCTACGAGCAGTACTTC. This sequence encodes CACSFLQSYEQYF. The chain employs TRBV12-3 or TRBV12-4 and TRBJ2-5; D is ambiguous. Near its end, the DNA agrees better with TRBJ2-7, so the J call may be wrong. This CDR3 has 13 residues.

This clonotype turned up a few times. V and J are TRBV5-1 and TRBJ2-6; the match to TRBD1 covers 9 bases. The CDR3 loop spans 20 amino acids. The germline V gene has CDR1 SGHRS and CDR2 YFSETQ. The V and J ends lost 0 bases and 0 bases, in that order; junction bases with no gene match: 10. The CDR3 bases are TGCGCCAGCAGCTTGGTGGCTGTAGGGACAGGGCGCTCTGGGGCCAACGTCCTGACTTTC. Amino acid sequence: CASSLVAVGTGRSGANVLTF.

This clonotype was seen only a few times. This sequence joins TRBV28 and TRBJ2-1; 11 nucleotides match TRBD2. After removal of 2 bases from V and 2 bases from J, the junction contained 8 bases not matched to a gene. The germline CDR1 and CDR2 sequences are MDHEN and SYDVKM. The CDR3 contains 18 residues. The CDR3 nucleotides read TGTGCCAGCAGTTTAGCGCAGGGGACTAGCGGACCCTACAATGAGCAGTTCTTC. The encoded protein is CASSLAQGTSGPYNEQFF.

The chain has TRBV28 and TRBJ2-3; 7 bases fit TRBD1. Unmatched junction bases numbered 6, after V lost 3 bases and J lost 0 bases. Germline V gene sequence: CDR1 MDHEN, CDR2 SYDVKM. The CDR3 runs to 16 residues. The CDR3 region is CASSLDRSTSTDTQYF. In nucleotides, the CDR3 is TGTGCCAGCAGTTTGGACAGGTCCACTAGCACAGATACGCAGTATTTT.

In this sample, this clonotype turned up once. In DNA form, the CDR3 reads TGTGCCATCAGTGAGTCGAGAACAGGGCTTATGAGGGCTGAAGCTTTCTTT. Its translation is CAISESRTGLMRAEAFF. This chain uses TRBV10-3 with TRBJ1-1; weak D call: TRBD1 (6 bases). The ends were cut back, 0 bases at V and 6 bases at J, with 20 bases in the middle. Per germline, CDR1 ENHRY and CDR2 SYGVKD. The CDR3 has 17 residues.

This clonotype was recorded many times. The chain recombines TRBV3-1 with TRBJ2-3; TRBD1 aligns across 9 bases. The CDR3 has 15 amino acids. V shed 5 bases and J 5 bases; nucleotides not matched to a gene: 8. The germline V gene encodes CDR1 LGHDT and CDR2 YNNKEL (reference sequence). For the CDR3, the DNA is TGTGCCAGCAGCGAGGGACAGGGAGCAGGAGATACGCAGTATTTT. It yields the protein CASSEGQGAGDTQYF.

This clonotype was detected a few times. The genes are TRBV7-2 and TRBJ2-7, with D tentatively TRBD1 (6 bases). CDR1 SGHTA and CDR2 FQGNSA come from the germline V gene. V lost 0 bases to trimming and J lost 5 bases, with 11 bases between them. The CDR3 has 14 residues. The CDR3 DNA is TGTGCCAGCAGCTTAGCGGGGGCCCTGGACGAGCAGTACTTC. Translated: CASSLAGALDEQYF.

The rearrangement links TRBV6-4 to TRBJ2-3; 8 bases agree with TRBD2. Germline CDR1 reads MRHNA; CDR2 reads SNTAGT. The CDR3 is 15 amino acids. Germline trimming cut 8 bases from V and 5 bases from J; bases unmatched to any gene: 12. DNA for the CDR3: TGTGCCAGCTCAAGTCGGGCGGGAGGCGGAGATACGCAGTATTTT. Translation gives CASSSRAGGGDTQYF.

The V and J genes are TRBV24-1 and TRBJ2-3; 8 bases map to TRBD1. Germline V gives CDR1 KGHDR, CDR2 SFDVKD. The length of the CDR3 is 13 residues. V shed 9 bases, J shed 4 bases, and the junction held 5 bases outside the gene matches. The CDR3, as DNA: TGTGCCACCGGACAGGGAGTCTCAGATACGCAGTATTTT. This gives the protein CATGQGVSDTQYF.

The chain joins TRBV24-1 to TRBJ2-1; D gene uncertain. CDR1 KGHDR and CDR2 SFDVKD come from the germline V gene. This CDR3 is 14 amino acids long. The germline V and J ends were trimmed by 0 bases and 5 bases, with 7 bases remaining between them. The CDR3 sequence is CATSDLLIDNEQFF. The CDR3 DNA follows: TGTGCCACCAGTGATTTGCTTATCGACAATGAGCAGTTCTTC.

The chain couples TRBV27 to TRBJ2-3, with D perhaps TRBD1 (5 bases). Per the germline V gene, CDR1 is MNHEY and CDR2 is SMNVEV (reference sequence). V lost 3 bases and J 0 bases, leaving 10 bases between the germline ends. CDR3 size: 15 residues. The CDR3 sequence: CASSLTALSTDTQYF. The DNA for the CDR3 is TGTGCCAGCAGTTTGACAGCCCTAAGCACAGATACGCAGTATTTT.